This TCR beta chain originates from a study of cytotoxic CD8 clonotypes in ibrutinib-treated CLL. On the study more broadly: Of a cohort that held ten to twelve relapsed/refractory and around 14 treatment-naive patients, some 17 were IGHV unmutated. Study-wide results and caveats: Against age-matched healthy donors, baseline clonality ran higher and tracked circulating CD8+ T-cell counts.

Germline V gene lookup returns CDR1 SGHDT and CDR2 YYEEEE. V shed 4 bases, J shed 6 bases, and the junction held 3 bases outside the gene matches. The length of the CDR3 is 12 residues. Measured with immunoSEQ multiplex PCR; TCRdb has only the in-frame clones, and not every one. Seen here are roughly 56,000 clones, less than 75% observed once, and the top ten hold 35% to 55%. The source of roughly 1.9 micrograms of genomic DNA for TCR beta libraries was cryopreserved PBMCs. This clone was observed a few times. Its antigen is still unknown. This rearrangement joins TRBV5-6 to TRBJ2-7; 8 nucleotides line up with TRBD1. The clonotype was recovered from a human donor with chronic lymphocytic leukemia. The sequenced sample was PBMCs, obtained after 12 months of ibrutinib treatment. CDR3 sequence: CASSPGQGEQYF. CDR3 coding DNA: TGTGCCAGCAGCCCCGGACAGGGCGAGCAGTACTTC.